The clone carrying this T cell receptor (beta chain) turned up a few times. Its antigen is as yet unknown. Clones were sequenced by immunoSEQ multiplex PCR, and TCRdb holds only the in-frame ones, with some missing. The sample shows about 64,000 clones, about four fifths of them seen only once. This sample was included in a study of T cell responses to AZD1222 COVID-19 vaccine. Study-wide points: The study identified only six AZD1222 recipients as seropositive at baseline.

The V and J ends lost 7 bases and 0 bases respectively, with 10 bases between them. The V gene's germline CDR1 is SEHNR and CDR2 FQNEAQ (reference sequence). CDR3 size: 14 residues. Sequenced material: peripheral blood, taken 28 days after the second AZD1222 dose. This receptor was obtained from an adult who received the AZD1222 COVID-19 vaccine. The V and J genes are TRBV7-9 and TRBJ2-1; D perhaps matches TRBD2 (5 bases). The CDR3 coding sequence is TGTGCCAGCACTCCGGGGAGCTCCTACAATGAGCAGTTCTTC. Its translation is CASTPGSSYNEQFF.